The rows below give T cell receptor beta chains drawn from one sample of a study of metastatic and nonmetastatic thyroid tumors. TCRdb re-called the PCR reads via MiXCR. The sample lists approximately 16,000 clones, about 31% occurring once. Material for sequencing was tumor tissue. All receptors come from a female donor with papillary thyroid cancer or a benign thyroid nodule (not recorded which). Some clones in this sample may be carry-over from other donors' samples. The CDR3 runs from the conserved cysteine through the conserved F or W. Each record gives: clone size, V gene, J gene, D gene, CDR3 length, CDR3 protein, CDR3 DNA. The D gene is left open where the match is weak. Clone sizes are given selectively: once, few, many, or a class where the clone is expanded.

clone_size: NA
v_call: TRBV6-1
j_call: TRBJ2-5
d_call: TRBD2
cdr3_length: 16
cdr3_aa: CASRPRDGTSEETQYF
cdr3_nt: TGTGCCAGCAGGCCTCGAGATGGGACTAGTGAGGAGACCCAGTACTTC

clone_size: NA
v_call: TRBV19
j_call: TRBJ2-7
d_call: NA
cdr3_length: 16
cdr3_aa: CASSIGGRNRVNEQYF
cdr3_nt: TGTGCCAGTAGTATAGGAGGGAGAAACAGGGTCAACGAGCAGTACTTC

clone_size: medium-sized
v_call: TRBV20-1
j_call: TRBJ1-4
d_call: TRBD1
cdr3_length: 15
cdr3_aa: CSAPRGQGAYEKLFF
cdr3_nt: TGCAGTGCTCCGCGGGGACAGGGGGCCTATGAAAAACTGTTTTTT

clone_size: many
v_call: TRBV4-2
j_call: TRBJ2-3
d_call: NA
cdr3_length: 15
cdr3_aa: CASSLGPVQADTQYF
cdr3_nt: TGTGCCAGCAGCCTAGGCCCAGTTCAAGCAGATACGCAGTATTTT

clone_size: NA
v_call: TRBV3-1
j_call: TRBJ1-2
d_call: NA
cdr3_length: 14
cdr3_aa: CASSQALGGYGYTF
cdr3_nt: TGTGCCAGCAGCCAAGCTCTAGGTGGTTATGGCTACACCTTC

clone_size: once
v_call: TRBV11-2
j_call: TRBJ1-2
d_call: NA
cdr3_length: 13
cdr3_aa: CASSPGNLGGYTF
cdr3_nt: TGTGCCAGCAGCCCTGGTAACCTAGGTGGCTACACCTTC

clone_size: medium-sized
v_call: TRBV9
j_call: TRBJ2-2
d_call: NA
cdr3_length: 14
cdr3_aa: CASSVGTSSGELFF
cdr3_nt: TGTGCCAGCAGCGTAGGGACCTCGTCCGGGGAGCTGTTTTTT

clone_size: medium-sized
v_call: TRBV2
j_call: TRBJ1-2
d_call: NA
cdr3_length: 13
cdr3_aa: CASSERQVYGYTF
cdr3_nt: TGTGCCAGCAGTGAACGGCAGGTCTATGGCTACACCTTC

clone_size: medium-sized
v_call: TRBV6-1
j_call: TRBJ2-6
d_call: NA
cdr3_length: 15
cdr3_aa: CASSSAAGGANVLTF
cdr3_nt: TGTGCCAGCAGTTCTGCGGCAGGTGGGGCCAACGTCCTGACTTTC

clone_size: NA
v_call: TRBV7-8
j_call: TRBJ2-2
d_call: NA
cdr3_length: 18
cdr3_aa: CASSLIGLDLANTGELFF
cdr3_nt: TGTGCCAGCAGCTTAATAGGTCTTGACCTCGCGAACACCGGGGAGCTGTTTTTT

clone_size: medium-sized
v_call: TRBV2
j_call: TRBJ1-2
d_call: NA
cdr3_length: 14
cdr3_aa: CASSDSQPNYGYTF
cdr3_nt: TGTGCCAGCAGTGACAGTCAGCCCAACTATGGCTACACCTTC

clone_size: many
v_call: TRBV12-3/TRBV12-4
j_call: TRBJ2-5
d_call: NA
cdr3_length: 14
cdr3_aa: CASSLQETQETQYF
cdr3_nt: TGTGCCAGCAGTTTACAGGAAACACAAGAGACCCAGTACTTC

clone_size: few
v_call: TRBV10-3
j_call: TRBJ2-2
d_call: NA
cdr3_length: 15
cdr3_aa: CVTTKGVLNTGELFF
cdr3_nt: TGCGTCACCACGAAAGGGGTTTTGAACACCGGGGAGCTGTTTTTT

clone_size: few
v_call: TRBV18
j_call: TRBJ1-3
d_call: NA
cdr3_length: 14
cdr3_aa: CASAPRDSGNTIYF
cdr3_nt: TGTGCCAGCGCGCCTAGAGACTCTGGAAACACCATATATTTT

clone_size: NA
v_call: TRBV11-2
j_call: TRBJ1-5
d_call: NA
cdr3_length: 19
cdr3_aa: CASTETREPPFESNQPQHF
cdr3_nt: TGTGCCAGCACGGAGACGAGGGAACCCCCCTTTGAAAGCAATCAGCCCCAGCATTTT

clone_size: few
v_call: TRBV3-1
j_call: TRBJ1-4
d_call: NA
cdr3_length: 13
cdr3_aa: CASSQVKGEKLFF
cdr3_nt: TGTGCCAGCAGCCAAGTGAAGGGCGAAAAACTGTTTTTT

clone_size: once
v_call: TRBV5-5
j_call: TRBJ1-6
d_call: NA
cdr3_length: 16
cdr3_aa: CAISLTPPGVSSPLHF
cdr3_nt: TGTGCCATCAGCTTGACCCCCCCGGGGGTAAGCTCACCCCTCCACTTT

clone_size: few
v_call: TRBV3-1
j_call: TRBJ2-1
d_call: TRBD2
cdr3_length: 19
cdr3_aa: CASSQFIGRGGPPHNEQFF
cdr3_nt: TGTGCCAGCAGCCAATTCATCGGGCGGGGGGGCCCTCCCCACAATGAGCAGTTCTTC